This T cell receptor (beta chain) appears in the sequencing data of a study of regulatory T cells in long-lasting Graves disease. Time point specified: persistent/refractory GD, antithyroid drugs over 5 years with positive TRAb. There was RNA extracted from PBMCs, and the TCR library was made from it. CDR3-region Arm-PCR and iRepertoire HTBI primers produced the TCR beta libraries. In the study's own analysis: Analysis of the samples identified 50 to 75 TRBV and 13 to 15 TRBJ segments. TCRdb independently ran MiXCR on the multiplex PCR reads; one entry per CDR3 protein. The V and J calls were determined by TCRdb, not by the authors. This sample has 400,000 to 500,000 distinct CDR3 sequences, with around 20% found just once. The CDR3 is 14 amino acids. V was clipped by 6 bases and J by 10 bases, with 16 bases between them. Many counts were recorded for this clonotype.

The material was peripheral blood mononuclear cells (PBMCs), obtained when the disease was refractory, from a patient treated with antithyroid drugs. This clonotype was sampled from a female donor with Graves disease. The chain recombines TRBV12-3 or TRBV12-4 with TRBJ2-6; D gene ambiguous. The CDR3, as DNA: TGTGCCAGCAGGACCCCGGGCTCTGGAAACGTCCTGACTTTC. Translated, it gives CASRTPGSGNVLTF.